This T cell receptor (beta chain) stems from a study of vaccination and CD4 T cells after COVID-19. Time point of the sample: late sampling 161 to 241 days after vaccination in a few convalescent patients. As to treatment: approximately 10-day PBMC culture with coronavirus spike peptide pools or control peptides (ViraFEST assay). A remark on this clonotype: Its matching antigen is unknown.

The CDR3 loop spans 15 amino acids. With V trimmed by 0 bases and J by 4 bases, 8 bases remained unmatched. Germline values: CDR1 DFQATT, CDR2 SNEGSKA (reference sequence). Cultured CD4+ T-cell DNA underwent Oncomine TCR Beta short-read sequencing. MiXCR was run by TCRdb on the PCR reads, yielding one entry per CDR3 protein. Of tens of thousands of distinct CDR3 sequences in the sample, 25% to 30% are singletons; the top ten hold under 8.5%. The chain recombines TRBV20-1 with TRBJ2-7; 8 nucleotides agree with TRBD2. The source of this sequence is a human donor who had recovered from COVID-19. Sequences were derived from CD4+ T cells from blood, cultured in vitro, sampled about 7 months after SARS-CoV-2 vaccination. The CDR3 DNA reads TGCAGTGCTAGAGAAGGAACTAGCGGAAAATACGAGCAGTACTTC. Translating it yields CSAREGTSGKYEQYF.